This T cell receptor beta chain emerged from a study of STAT5B mutations in CD4+ large granular lymphocyte leukemia. Study in general: Among healthy controls, a particular HLA allele went with more CDR3 'QG' motifs.

Control samples were healthy donors' buffy coats. Worth noting for this clone: Its antigen is not identified.

Assay: immunoSEQ multiplex PCR; the TCRdb copy retains only in-frame clones and omits some. The table has around 34,000 clones, 70% to 90% seen once; the top ten hold around 4%. The CDR3 is made up of 12 amino acids. Deletions cut 6 bases from V and 4 bases from J, with 10 bases between. Germline V CDR1 and CDR2: MDHEN, SYDVKM. Whole-study results and caveats: Patient CD4-sorted repertoires stayed more clonal than healthy ones after leukemic-clone removal. Top patient clones used TRBV06 genes more often: 8/27 versus 2/35 in controls.

The clonotype was recovered from a human donor in good health. The genes are TRBV28 and TRBJ2-7; the D gene could be TRBD1 or TRBD2 (5 bases each). Input material: CD4+ T cells from blood buffy coats. The chain's CDR3 is CASRGPTYEQYF. The CDR3 DNA is TGTGCCAGCAGGGGACCCACTTACGAGCAGTACTTC.